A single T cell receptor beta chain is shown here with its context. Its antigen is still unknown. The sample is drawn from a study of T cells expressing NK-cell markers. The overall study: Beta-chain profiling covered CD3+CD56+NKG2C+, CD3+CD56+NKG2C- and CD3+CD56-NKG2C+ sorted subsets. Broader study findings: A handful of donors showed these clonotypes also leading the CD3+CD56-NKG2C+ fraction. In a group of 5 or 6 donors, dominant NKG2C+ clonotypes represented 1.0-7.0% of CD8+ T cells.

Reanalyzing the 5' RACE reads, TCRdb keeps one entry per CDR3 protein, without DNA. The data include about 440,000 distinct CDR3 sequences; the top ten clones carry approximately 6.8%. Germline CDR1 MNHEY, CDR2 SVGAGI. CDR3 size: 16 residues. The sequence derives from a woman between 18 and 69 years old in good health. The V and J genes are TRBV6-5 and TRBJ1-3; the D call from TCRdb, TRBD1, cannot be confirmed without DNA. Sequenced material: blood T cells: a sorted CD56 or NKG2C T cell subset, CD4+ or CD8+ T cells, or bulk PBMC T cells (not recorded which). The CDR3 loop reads CASSSTYRVRGNTIYF.